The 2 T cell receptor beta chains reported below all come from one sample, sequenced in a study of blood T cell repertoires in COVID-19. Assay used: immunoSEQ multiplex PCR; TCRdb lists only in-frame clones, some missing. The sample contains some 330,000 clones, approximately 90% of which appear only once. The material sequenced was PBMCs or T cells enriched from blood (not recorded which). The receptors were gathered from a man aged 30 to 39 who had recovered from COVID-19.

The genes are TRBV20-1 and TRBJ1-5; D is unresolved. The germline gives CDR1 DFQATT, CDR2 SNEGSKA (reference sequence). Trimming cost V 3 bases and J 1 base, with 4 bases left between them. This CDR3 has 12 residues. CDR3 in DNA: TGCAGTGCTAGTAGCAGCAATCAGCCCCAGCATTTT. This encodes CSASSSNQPQHF.

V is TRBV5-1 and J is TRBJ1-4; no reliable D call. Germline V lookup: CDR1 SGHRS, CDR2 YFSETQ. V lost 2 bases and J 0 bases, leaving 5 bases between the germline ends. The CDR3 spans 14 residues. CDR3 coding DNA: TGCGCCAGCAGCTTAACAACAACTAATGAAAAACTGTTTTTT. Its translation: CASSLTTTNEKLFF.